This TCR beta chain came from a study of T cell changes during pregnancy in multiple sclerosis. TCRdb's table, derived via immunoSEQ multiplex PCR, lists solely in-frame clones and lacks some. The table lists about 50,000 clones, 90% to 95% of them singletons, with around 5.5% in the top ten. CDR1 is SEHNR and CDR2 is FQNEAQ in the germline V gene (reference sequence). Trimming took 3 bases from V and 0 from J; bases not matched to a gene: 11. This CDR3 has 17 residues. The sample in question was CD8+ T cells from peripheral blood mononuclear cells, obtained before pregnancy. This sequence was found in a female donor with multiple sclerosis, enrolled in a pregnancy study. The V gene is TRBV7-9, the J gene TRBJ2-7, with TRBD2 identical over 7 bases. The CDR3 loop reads CASSFYLAGPSSYEQYF. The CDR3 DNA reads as TGTGCCAGCAGCTTCTATTTAGCGGGCCCAAGCTCCTACGAGCAGTACTTC.